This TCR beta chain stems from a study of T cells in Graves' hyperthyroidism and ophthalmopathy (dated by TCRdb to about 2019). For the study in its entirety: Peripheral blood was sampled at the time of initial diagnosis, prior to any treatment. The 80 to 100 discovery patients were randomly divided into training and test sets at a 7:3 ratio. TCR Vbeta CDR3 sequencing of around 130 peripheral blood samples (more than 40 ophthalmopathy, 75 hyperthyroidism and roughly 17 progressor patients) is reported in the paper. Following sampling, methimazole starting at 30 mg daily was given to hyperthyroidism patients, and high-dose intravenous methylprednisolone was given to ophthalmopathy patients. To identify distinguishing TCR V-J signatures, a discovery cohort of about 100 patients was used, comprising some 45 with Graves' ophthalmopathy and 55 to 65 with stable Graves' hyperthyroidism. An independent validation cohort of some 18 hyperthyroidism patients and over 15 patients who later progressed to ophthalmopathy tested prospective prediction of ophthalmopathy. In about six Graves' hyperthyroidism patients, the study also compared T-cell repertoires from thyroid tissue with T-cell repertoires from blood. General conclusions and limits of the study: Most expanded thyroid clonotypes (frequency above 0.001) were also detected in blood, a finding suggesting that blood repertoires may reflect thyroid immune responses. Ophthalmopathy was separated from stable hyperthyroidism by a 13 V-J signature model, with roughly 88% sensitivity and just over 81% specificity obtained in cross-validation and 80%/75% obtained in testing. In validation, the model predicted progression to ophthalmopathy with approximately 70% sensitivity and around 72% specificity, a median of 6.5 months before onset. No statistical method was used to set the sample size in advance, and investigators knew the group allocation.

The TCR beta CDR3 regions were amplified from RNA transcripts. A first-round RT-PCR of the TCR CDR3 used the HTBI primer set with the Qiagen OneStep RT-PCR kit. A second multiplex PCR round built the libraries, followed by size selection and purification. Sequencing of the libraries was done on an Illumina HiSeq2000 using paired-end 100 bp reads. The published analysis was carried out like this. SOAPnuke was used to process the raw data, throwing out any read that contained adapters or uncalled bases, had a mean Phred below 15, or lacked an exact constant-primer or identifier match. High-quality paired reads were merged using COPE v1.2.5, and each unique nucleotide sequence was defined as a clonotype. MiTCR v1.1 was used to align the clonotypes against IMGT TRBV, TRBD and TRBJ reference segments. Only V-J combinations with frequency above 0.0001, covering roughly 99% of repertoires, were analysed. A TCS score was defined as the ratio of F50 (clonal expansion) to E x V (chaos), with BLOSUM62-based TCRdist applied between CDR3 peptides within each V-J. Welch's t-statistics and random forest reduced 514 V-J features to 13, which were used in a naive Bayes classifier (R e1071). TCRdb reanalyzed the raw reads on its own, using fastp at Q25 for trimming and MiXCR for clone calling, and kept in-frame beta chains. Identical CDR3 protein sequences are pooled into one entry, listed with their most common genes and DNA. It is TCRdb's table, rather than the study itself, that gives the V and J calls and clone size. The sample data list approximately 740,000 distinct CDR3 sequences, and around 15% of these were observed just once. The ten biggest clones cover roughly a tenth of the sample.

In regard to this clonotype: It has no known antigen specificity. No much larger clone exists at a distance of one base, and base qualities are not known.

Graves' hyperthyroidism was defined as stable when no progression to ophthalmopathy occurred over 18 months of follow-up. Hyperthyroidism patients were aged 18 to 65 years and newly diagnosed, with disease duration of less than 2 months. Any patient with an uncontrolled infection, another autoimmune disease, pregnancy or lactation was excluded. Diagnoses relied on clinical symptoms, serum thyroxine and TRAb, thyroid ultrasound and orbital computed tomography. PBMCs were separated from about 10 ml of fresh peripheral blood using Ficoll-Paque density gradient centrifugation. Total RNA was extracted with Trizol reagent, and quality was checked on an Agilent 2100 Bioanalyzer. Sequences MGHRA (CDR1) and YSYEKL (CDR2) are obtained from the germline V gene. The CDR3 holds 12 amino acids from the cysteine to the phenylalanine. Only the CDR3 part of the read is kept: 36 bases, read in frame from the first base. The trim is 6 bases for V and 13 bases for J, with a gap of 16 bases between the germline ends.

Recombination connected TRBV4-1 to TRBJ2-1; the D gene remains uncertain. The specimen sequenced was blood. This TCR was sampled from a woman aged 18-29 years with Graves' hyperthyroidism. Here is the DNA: TGCGCCAGCAGTGAGAGTGCGATCCGCCAGTTCTTC. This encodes CASSESAIRQFF.